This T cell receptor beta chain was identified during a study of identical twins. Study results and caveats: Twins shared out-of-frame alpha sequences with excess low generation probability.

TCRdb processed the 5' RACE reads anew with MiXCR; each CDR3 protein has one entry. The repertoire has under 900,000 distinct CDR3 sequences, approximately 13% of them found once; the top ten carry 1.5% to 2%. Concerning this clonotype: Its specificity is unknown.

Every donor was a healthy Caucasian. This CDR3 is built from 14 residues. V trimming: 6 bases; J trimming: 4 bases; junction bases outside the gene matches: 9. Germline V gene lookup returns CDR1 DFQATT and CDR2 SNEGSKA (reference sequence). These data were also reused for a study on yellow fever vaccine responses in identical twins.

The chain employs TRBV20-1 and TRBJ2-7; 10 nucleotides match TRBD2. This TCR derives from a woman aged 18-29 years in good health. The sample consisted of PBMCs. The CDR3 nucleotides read TGCAGTGCCGCGCTAGCGGGAGTAGGGTACGAGCAGTACTTC. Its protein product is CSAALAGVGYEQYF.